This entry lists 21 T cell receptor beta chains sequenced from one sample in a study of CXCR3-negative and CXCR3-positive naive CD8 T cells. These receptors' antigens are unknown. Findings and caveats of the study: TRB CDR3s were more hydrophobic in CXCR3-positive than in CXCR3-negative naive cells.

5' RACE with UMI labels generated the TRB cDNA libraries. No DNA is given; TCRdb re-called the 5' RACE reads and lists each CDR3 protein once. This sample contains approximately 130,000 distinct CDR3 sequences. Material for sequencing was naive CXCR3+ CD8+ T cells from blood. Regarding subset: CD45RO-CCR7+CD27+CD95- naive CD8+ T cells expressing CXCR3 (TNR3+). The receptors here all came from a human donor in good health. Some clones in this sample may be carry-over from other donors' samples.

Here the CDR3 reads CASSFKMSWGTEAFF. The genes are TRBV28 and TRBJ1-1; the D call from TCRdb, TRBD1, cannot be confirmed without DNA. This CDR3 has 15 amino acids. Per the germline V gene, CDR1 is MDHEN and CDR2 is SYDVKM.

The genes are TRBV12-3 or TRBV12-4 and TRBJ2-7; the TCRdb D gene call, TRBD1, has no DNA to confirm it. This CDR3 spans 14 amino acids. The CDR3 protein is CASSPPGADYEQYF.

J is TRBJ2-7 and V is TRBV7-9; TCRdb indicates TRBD1, and absent DNA this call remains unverified. The germline gives CDR1 SEHNR, CDR2 FQNEAQ (reference sequence). CDR3 length: 16 residues. The CDR3 loop reads CASSLAAGQDSYEQYF.

This chain links TRBV6-5 with TRBJ2-1; TCRdb names TRBD1, which stays unverified in the absence of DNA. Germline lookup yields CDR1 MNHEY and CDR2 SVGAGI. CDR3 length equals 16 residues. This CDR3 is CASSMGGVPPYNEQFF.

V usage is TRBV7-6 and J usage is TRBJ2-1; TCRdb selects TRBD1, and the lack of DNA leaves this call unchecked. The germline gives CDR1 SGHVS, CDR2 FNYEAQ. The CDR3 runs 13 residues. This chain's CDR3 is CASSPETYNEQFF. The full variable domain, rest sourced from reference TRBV7-6 and TRBJ2-1, is GAGVSQSPRYKVTKRGQDVALRCDPISGHVSLYWYRQALGQGPEFLTYFNYEAQQDKSGLPNDRFSAERPEGSISTLTIQRTEQRDSAMYRCASSPETYNEQFFGPGTRLTVL.

The chain couples TRBV28 to TRBJ2-7; absent DNA, TCRdb's TRBD2 call cannot be checked. CDR1 and CDR2 from the germline V gene are MDHEN and SYDVKM. The CDR3 length is 13 residues. The CDR3 sequence: CASSLDGRREQYF.

This chain links TRBV7-9 with TRBJ2-4; the D call of TRBD1 rests on TCRdb alone, since no DNA is present to check it. Germline lookup yields CDR1 SEHNR and CDR2 FQNEAQ (reference sequence). The CDR3 is 13 residues long. The CDR3 loop is CASGTAAKNIQYF. The entire variable domain, with the rest obtained from reference TRBV7-9 and TRBJ2-4, is as follows: DTGVSQNPRHKITKRGQNVTFRCDPISEHNRLYWYRQTLGQGPEFLTYFQNEAQLEKSRLLSDRFSAERPKGSFSTLEIQRTEQGDSAMYLCASGTAAKNIQYFGAGTRLSVL.

V usage is TRBV12-3 or TRBV12-4 and J usage is TRBJ2-3. This CDR3 has 12 amino acids. The CDR3 sequence is CASSLGIDTQYF.

The V and J genes are TRBV12-3 or TRBV12-4 and TRBJ2-6; TCRdb returns TRBD2, unconfirmable since there is no DNA. The CDR3 length is 17 residues. The CDR3 reads CASSFSGAATGANVLTF.

The V and J genes are TRBV28 and TRBJ2-1. CDR1 is MDHEN, CDR2 SYDVKM, per germline. The CDR3 extends over 17 amino acids. CDR3 sequence reads: CASSFAQPASSYNEQFF.

The rearrangement links TRBV20-1 to TRBJ2-7; with no DNA, the TCRdb D assignment of TRBD1 cannot be verified. Germline lookup yields CDR1 DFQATT and CDR2 SNEGSKA (reference sequence). The CDR3 contains 13 residues. This chain's CDR3 is CSAPDSFSYEQYF.

The CDR3 sequence: CASSFSGYRDTNYEQYF. V usage is TRBV28 and J usage is TRBJ2-7; as DNA is missing, the TRBD1 call by TCRdb cannot be tested. Germline-derived CDR1 and CDR2 are MDHEN and SYDVKM. CDR3 length equals 17 residues. The full variable domain, in which reference TRBV28 and TRBJ2-7 provide the parts outside the CDR3, is DVKVTQSSRYLVKRTGEKVFLECVQDMDHENMFWYRQDPGLGLRLIYFSYDVKMKEKGDIPEGYSVSREKKERFSLILESASTNQTSMYLCASSFSGYRDTNYEQYFGPGTRLTVT.

The chain couples TRBV21-1 to TRBJ2-4; TCRdb gives TRBD2 as the D gene, but with no DNA this cannot be confirmed. TRBV21-1 is noted as a pseudogene. The CDR3 totals 20 residues. This CDR3 is CASSKAGEREVAESKNIQYF.

The gene calls are TRBV13 and TRBJ2-1; the D gene TCRdb calls, TRBD1, cannot be checked with no DNA. Germline V lookup: CDR1 PRHDT, CDR2 FYEKMQ (reference sequence). The CDR3 runs 18 residues. The CDR3 reads CASSLGLRRTGSNNEQFF. Full variable domain (rest looked up from reference TRBV13 and TRBJ2-1): AAGVIQSPRHLIKEKRETATLKCYPIPRHDTVYWYQQGPGQDPQFLISFYEKMQSDKGSIPDRFSAQQFSDYHSELNMSSLELGDSALYFCASSLGLRRTGSNNEQFFGPGTRLTVL.

The chain couples TRBV4-1 to TRBJ1-1; TCRdb indicates TRBD1, and absent DNA this call remains unverified. Germline V gives CDR1 MGHRA, CDR2 YSYEKL. The CDR3 totals 13 residues. The CDR3 here is CASSHKQATEAFF.

The gene calls are TRBV10-3 and TRBJ2-3; the TRBD1 assignment by TCRdb is unverifiable without DNA. The germline gives CDR1 ENHRY, CDR2 SYGVKD. The length of the CDR3 is 13 residues. CDR3 sequence: CAIASAGLDTQYF.

The rearrangement links TRBV7-2 to TRBJ2-7; TCRdb indicates TRBD2, and absent DNA this call remains unverified. The CDR3 sequence is 17 residues long. Germline V CDR1 and CDR2: SGHTA, FQGNSA. CDR3 in amino acids: CASSLAWAASGSYEQYF.

The chain recombines TRBV21-1 with TRBJ2-1; the TCRdb D gene call, TRBD2, has no DNA to confirm it. TRBV21-1 is an annotated pseudogene. The CDR3 extends over 15 amino acids. Here the CDR3 reads CASSASGSSYNEQFF.

The CDR3: CSVTGGSDYGYTF. The chain combines TRBV29-1 with TRBJ1-2. This CDR3 spans 13 amino acids. Germline V gene sequence: CDR1 SQVTM, CDR2 ANQGSEA. The full variable domain, rest sourced from reference TRBV29-1 and TRBJ1-2, is SAVISQKPSRDICQRGTSLTIQCQVDSQVTMMFWYRQQPGQSLTLIATANQGSEATYESGFVIDKFPISRPNLTFSTLTVSNMSPEDSSIYLCSVTGGSDYGYTFGSGTRLTVV.

This chain uses TRBV29-1 with TRBJ1-2; the D gene TCRdb calls, TRBD1, cannot be checked with no DNA. Germline values: CDR1 SQVTM, CDR2 ANQGSEA. The CDR3 is 15 residues long. The CDR3 reads CSVGGEVTGPWGYTF. Full variable domain (rest looked up from reference TRBV29-1 and TRBJ1-2): SAVISQKPSRDICQRGTSLTIQCQVDSQVTMMFWYRQQPGQSLTLIATANQGSEATYESGFVIDKFPISRPNLTFSTLTVSNMSPEDSSIYLCSVGGEVTGPWGYTFGSGTRLTVV.

The V and J genes are TRBV6-1 and TRBJ1-1; without DNA, the TCRdb call of TRBD1 cannot be checked. Per germline, CDR1 MNHNS and CDR2 SASEGT. This CDR3 contains 16 residues. The CDR3 loop reads CASSDGHIGRNTEAFF.